Listed here are 8 T cell receptor beta chains from one sample, sequenced in a study of regulatory T cells in long-lasting Graves disease. To make TCR beta libraries, researchers used iRepertoire HTBI primers and Arm-PCR of CDR3 regions. TCRdb ran MiXCR on the multiplex PCR reads and lists one entry per CDR3 protein. The repertoire holds 700,000 or so distinct CDR3 sequences, with 25% to 35% as singletons. Documented time point: persistent/refractory GD, antithyroid drugs over 5 years with positive TRAb. PBMCs provided the RNA from which the TCR library was made. The specimen was peripheral blood mononuclear cells (PBMCs), collected when the disease was refractory, from a patient treated with antithyroid drugs. The receptors were sampled from a female donor with Graves disease.

This clonotype was found a few times. This chain uses TRBV28 with TRBJ2-5; D ambiguous. CDR3 size: 12 residues. Germline V gene sequence: CDR1 MDHEN, CDR2 SYDVKM. The V end lost 7 bases, the J end lost 5 bases, and 11 bases lay between the germline ends. The CDR3 nucleotides read TGTGCCAGCACGGCGTCAGTTGAGACCCAGTACTTC. As protein: CASTASVETQYF.

A few counts support this clonotype. The chain recombines TRBV30 with TRBJ1-1, with D possibly matching TRBD1 (5 bases). The CDR3 extends over 14 amino acids. Trimming took off 2 bases at V and 6 bases at J, with 16 bases between the two ends. Germline V CDR1 and CDR2: GTSNPN, SVGIG (reference sequence). The CDR3 sequence: CAWSPLTGGAEAFF. The DNA for the CDR3 is TGTGCCTGGAGTCCCCTCACAGGAGGGGCTGAAGCTTTCTTT.

The chain recombines TRBV12-3 or TRBV12-4 with TRBJ2-2, with no clear D. V lost 3 bases, J lost 5 bases, and 10 bases lay in between. CDR3 size: 14 residues. CDR3 protein: CASSFGFQTGELFF. CDR3 nucleotides: TGTGCCAGCAGTTTTGGTTTCCAGACCGGGGAGCTGTTTTTT.

The table lists this clonotype with many counts. Written as DNA, the CDR3 is TGTGCCAGCAGCTTATTCCAGGGGAATTCGGCCCTCCACTTT. The encoded protein is CASSLFQGNSALHF. This rearrangement joins TRBV7-3 to TRBJ1-6; D is possibly TRBD1 (6 bases). Per germline, CDR1 SGHTA and CDR2 FQGTGA. Trimming removed 2 bases from V and 14 bases from J, with 16 bases in between. This CDR3 is built from 14 residues.

The J gene is TRBJ2-5, the V gene TRBV6-8; a possible D gene is TRBD2 (6 bases). V lost 2 bases, J lost 2 bases, and 21 bases lay in between. Germline V gene lookup returns CDR1 MNHGY and CDR2 SAAAGT. The CDR3 has 18 amino acids. CDR3: CASSYTAGRKMIQETQYF. The CDR3 DNA follows: TGTGCCAGCAGTTACACGGCGGGACGGAAAATGATACAAGAGACCCAGTACTTC.

This CDR3 is CASSTDRGVSEAFF. Written as DNA, the CDR3 is TGTGCCAGCAGCACGGACAGAGGGGTTTCTGAAGCTTTCTTT. J is TRBJ1-1 and V is TRBV5-4; a possible D gene is TRBD1 (6 bases). Germline lookup yields CDR1 SGHNT and CDR2 YYREEE (reference sequence). V was shortened by 4 bases and J by 6 bases, with 16 bases between the two germline ends. The CDR3 is made up of 14 amino acids.

The table lists this clonotype with a few counts. The gene calls are TRBV3-1 and TRBJ2-5; D is possibly TRBD1 or TRBD2 (5 bases each). Germline lookup yields CDR1 LGHDT and CDR2 YNNKEL (reference sequence). V was clipped by 0 bases and J by 5 bases, with 16 bases between them. This CDR3 has 16 residues. The CDR3 sequence is CASSQDYGALGETQYF. CDR3 nucleotide sequence: TGTGCCAGCAGCCAAGACTACGGGGCATTGGGGGAGACCCAGTACTTC.

The J gene is TRBJ2-5, the V gene TRBV29-1; 7 positions match TRBD1. Losses at the gene ends were 7 bases for V and 2 bases for J; bases not matched to a gene: 1. The CDR3 contains 11 residues. Germline V gives CDR1 SQVTM, CDR2 ANQGSEA. CDR3 DNA: TGCAGCGGGGACAGACAAGAGACCCAGTACTTC. Its protein product is CSGDRQETQYF.